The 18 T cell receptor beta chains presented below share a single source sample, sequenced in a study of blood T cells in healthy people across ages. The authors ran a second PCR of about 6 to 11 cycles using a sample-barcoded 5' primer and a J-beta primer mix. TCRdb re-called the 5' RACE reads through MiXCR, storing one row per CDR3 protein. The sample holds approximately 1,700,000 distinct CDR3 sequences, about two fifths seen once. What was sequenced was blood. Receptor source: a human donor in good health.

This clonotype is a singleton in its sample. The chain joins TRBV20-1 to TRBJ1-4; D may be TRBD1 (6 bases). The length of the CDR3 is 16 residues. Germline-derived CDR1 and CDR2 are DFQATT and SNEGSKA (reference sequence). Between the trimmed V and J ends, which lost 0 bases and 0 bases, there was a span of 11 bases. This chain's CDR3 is CSAREGHRATNEKLFF. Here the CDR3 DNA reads TGCAGTGCTAGAGAGGGGCACAGGGCAACTAATGAAAAACTGTTTTTT.

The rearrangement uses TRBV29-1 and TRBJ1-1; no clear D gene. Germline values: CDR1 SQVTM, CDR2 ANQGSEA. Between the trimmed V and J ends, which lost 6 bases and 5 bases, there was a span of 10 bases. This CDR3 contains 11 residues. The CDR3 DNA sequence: TGCAGCGTCGCGGTGGGAACTGAAGCTTTCTTT. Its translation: CSVAVGTEAFF.

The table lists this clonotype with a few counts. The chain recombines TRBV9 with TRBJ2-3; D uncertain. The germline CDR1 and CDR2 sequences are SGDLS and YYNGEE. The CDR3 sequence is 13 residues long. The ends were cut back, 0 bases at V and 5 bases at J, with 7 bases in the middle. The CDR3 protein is CASSVAHGDTQYF. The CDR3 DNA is TGTGCCAGCAGCGTAGCCCATGGAGATACGCAGTATTTT.

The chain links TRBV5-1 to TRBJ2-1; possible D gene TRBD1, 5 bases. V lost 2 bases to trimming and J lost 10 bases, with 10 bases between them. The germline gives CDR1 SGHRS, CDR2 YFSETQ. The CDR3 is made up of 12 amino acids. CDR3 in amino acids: CASSFRGTEQFF. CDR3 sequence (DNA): TGCGCCAGCAGCTTTAGGGGTACCGAGCAGTTCTTC.

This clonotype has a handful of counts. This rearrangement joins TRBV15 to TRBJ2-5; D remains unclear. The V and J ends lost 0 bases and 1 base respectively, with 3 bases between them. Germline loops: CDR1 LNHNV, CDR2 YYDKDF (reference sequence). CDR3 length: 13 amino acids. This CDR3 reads CATSRDFQETQYF. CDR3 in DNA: TGTGCCACCAGCAGAGATTTCCAAGAGACCCAGTACTTC.

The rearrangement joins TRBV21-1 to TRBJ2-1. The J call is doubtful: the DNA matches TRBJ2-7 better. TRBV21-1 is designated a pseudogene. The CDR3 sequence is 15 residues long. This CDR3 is CASSKVRDIPHEQYF. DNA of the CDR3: TGTGCCAGCAGCAAAGTTAGGGATATTCCCCACGAGCAGTACTTC.

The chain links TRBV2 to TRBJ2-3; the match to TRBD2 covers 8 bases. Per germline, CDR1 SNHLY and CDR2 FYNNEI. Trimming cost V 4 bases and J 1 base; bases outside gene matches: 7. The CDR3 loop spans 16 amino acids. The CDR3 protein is CASSAGSGTRTDTQYF. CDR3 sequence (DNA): TGTGCCAGCAGTGCCGGTAGCGGGACCCGCACAGATACGCAGTATTTT. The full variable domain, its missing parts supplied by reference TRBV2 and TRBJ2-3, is EPEVTQTPSHQVTQMGQEVILRCVPISNHLYFYWYRQILGQKVEFLVSFYNNEISEKSEIFDDQFSVERPDGSNFTLKIRSTKLEDSAMYFCASSAGSGTRTDTQYFGPGTRLTVL.

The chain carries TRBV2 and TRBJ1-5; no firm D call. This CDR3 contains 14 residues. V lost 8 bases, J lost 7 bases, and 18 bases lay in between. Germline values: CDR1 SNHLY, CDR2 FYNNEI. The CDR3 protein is CASELWGIGQPQHF. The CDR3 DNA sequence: TGTGCCAGCGAACTCTGGGGAATTGGGCAGCCCCAGCATTTT.

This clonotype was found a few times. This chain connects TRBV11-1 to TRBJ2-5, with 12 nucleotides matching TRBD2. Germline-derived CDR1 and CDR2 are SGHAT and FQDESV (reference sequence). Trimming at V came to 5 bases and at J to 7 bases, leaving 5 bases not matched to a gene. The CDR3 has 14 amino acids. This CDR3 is CASSRLAGDGTQYF. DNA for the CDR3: TGTGCCAGCAGCCGACTAGCGGGGGACGGGACCCAGTACTTC.

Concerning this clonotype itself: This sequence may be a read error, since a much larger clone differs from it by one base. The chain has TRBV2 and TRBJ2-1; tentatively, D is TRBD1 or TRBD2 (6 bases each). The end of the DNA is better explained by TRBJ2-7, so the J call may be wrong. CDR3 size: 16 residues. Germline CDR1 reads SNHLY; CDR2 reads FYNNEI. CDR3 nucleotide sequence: TGTGCCAGCAGTGAAATCTTCGGGGGCCAGGGGAATGAGCAGTACTTC. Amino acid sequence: CASSEIFGGQGNEQYF.

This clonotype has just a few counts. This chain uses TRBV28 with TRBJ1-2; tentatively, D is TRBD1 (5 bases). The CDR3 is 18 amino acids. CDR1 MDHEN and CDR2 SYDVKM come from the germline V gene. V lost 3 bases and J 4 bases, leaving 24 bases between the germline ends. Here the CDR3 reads CASSFKGLRGSLGYGYTF. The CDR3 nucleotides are TGTGCCAGCAGTTTTAAAGGTCTCCGGGGCTCGCTAGGCTATGGCTACACCTTC.

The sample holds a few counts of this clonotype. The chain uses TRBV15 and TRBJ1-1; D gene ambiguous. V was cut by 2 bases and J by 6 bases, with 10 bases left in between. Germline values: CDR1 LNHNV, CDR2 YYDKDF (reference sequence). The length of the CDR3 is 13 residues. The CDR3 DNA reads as TGTGCCACCAGCAGAAATGGGTACGCTGAAGCTTTCTTT. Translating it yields CATSRNGYAEAFF. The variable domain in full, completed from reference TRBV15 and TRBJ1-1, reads DAMVIQNPRYQVTQFGKPVTLSCSQTLNHNVMYWYQQKSSQAPKLLFHYYDKDFNNEADTPDNFQSRRPNTSFCFLDIRSPGLGDTAMYLCATSRNGYAEAFFGQGTRLTVV.

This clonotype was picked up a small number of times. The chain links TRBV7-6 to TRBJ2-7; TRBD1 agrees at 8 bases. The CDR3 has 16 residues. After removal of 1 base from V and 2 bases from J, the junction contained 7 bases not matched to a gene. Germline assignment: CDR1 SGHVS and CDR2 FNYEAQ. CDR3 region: CASSLGTGGFPYEQYF. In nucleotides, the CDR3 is TGTGCCAGCAGCTTAGGAACAGGGGGGTTTCCCTACGAGCAGTACTTC. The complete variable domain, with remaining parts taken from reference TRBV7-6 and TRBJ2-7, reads GAGVSQSPRYKVTKRGQDVALRCDPISGHVSLYWYRQALGQGPEFLTYFNYEAQQDKSGLPNDRFSAERPEGSISTLTIQRTEQRDSAMYRCASSLGTGGFPYEQYFGPGTRLTVT.

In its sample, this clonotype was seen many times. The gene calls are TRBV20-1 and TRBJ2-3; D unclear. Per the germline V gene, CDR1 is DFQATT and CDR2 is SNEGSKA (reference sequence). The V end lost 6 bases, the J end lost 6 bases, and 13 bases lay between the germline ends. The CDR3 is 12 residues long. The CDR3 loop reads CSAEIAGDTQYF. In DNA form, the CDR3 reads TGCAGTGCGGAGATAGCAGGCGATACGCAGTATTTT.

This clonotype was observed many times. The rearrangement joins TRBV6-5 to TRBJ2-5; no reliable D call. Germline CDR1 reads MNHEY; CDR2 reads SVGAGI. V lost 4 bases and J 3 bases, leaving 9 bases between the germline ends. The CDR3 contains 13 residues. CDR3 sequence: CASSLRSEETQYF. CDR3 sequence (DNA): TGTGCCAGCAGTTTAAGGAGCGAAGAGACCCAGTACTTC.

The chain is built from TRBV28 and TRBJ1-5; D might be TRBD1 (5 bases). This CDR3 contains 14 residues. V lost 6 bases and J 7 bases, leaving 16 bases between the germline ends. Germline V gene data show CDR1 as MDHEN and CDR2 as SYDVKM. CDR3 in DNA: TGTGCCAGCAGCTCTTATACCGGGGCGCAGCCCCAGCATTTT. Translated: CASSSYTGAQPQHF. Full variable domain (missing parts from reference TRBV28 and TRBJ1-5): DVKVTQSSRYLVKRTGEKVFLECVQDMDHENMFWYRQDPGLGLRLIYFSYDVKMKEKGDIPEGYSVSREKKERFSLILESASTNQTSMYLCASSSYTGAQPQHFGDGTRLSIL.

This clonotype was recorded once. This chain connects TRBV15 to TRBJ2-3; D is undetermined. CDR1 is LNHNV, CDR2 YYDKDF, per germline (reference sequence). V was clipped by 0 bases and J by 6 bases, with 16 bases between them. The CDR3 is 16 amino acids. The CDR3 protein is CATSRDDPSPRDTQYF. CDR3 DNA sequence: TGTGCCACCAGCAGAGACGATCCCAGCCCAAGGGATACGCAGTATTTT.

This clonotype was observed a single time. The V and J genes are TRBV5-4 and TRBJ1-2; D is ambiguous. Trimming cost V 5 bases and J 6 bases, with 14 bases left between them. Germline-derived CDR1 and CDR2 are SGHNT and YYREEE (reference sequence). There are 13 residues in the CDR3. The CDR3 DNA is TGTGCCAGCAGAGTGAGGGAGACGGATGGCTACACCTTC. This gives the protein CASRVRETDGYTF. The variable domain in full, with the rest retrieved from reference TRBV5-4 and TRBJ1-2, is ETGVTQSPTHLIKTRGQQVTLRCSSQSGHNTVSWYQQALGQGPQFIFQYYREEENGRGNFPPRFSGLQFPNYSSELNVNALELDDSALYLCASRVRETDGYTFGSGTRLTVV.